These 3 T cell receptor beta chains were sequenced from one sample in a study of pediatric ulcerative colitis. Clones were read by immunoSEQ multiplex PCR, and TCRdb kept only the in-frame ones, dropping some. The sample records approximately 10,000 clones, approximately 89% being singletons. Sequenced input: blood. The receptor set was obtained from a girl between 10 and 17 years old with moderate ulcerative colitis.

This clone was seen only once. The chain is built from TRBV15 and TRBJ2-5, with 7 bases fitting TRBD1. Germline CDR1 LNHNV, CDR2 YYDKDF (reference sequence). J gave up 5 bases and V 3 bases, and 12 bases lay outside the gene matches. The CDR3 is 16 residues long. The CDR3 bases are TGTGCCACCAGCAGTTTCTACAGGGGTGGTGGTGAGACCCAGTACTTC. Translated, it gives CATSSFYRGGGETQYF.

The chain has TRBV9 and TRBJ2-7; D may be TRBD1 or TRBD2 (5 bases each). The CDR3 loop spans 16 amino acids. V was pared by 4 bases and J by 0 bases, with 17 bases between. The V gene's germline CDR1 is SGDLS and CDR2 YYNGEE. CDR3 region: CASSPSTGASSYEQYF. The CDR3, as DNA: TGTGCCAGCAGCCCTTCTACCGGGGCAAGCTCCTACGAGCAGTACTTC.

A single count supports this clone. The CDR3 loop is CASSSGFEDNDNGYTF. CDR3 coding DNA: TGTGCCAGCAGTTCGGGGTTCGAGGACAACGATAACGGCTACACCTTC. V usage is TRBV28 and J usage is TRBJ1-2; possibly TRBD1 for D (5 bases). The CDR3 totals 16 residues. The V end lost 4 bases, the J end lost 8 bases, and 23 bases lay between the germline ends. CDR1 and CDR2 from the germline V gene are MDHEN and SYDVKM.